This T cell receptor beta chain was sequenced during a study of Ad26.COV2.S vaccination and SARS-CoV-2 variants. Whole-study results and caveats: Marked by substantial breadth, spike-specific CD8+ and CD4+ T cell responses were reportedly seen after vaccination. TCR breadth and depth analyses may have underestimated total T cell responses.

Regarding this clone: Its antigen remains unidentified.

Method: immunoSEQ multiplex PCR; TCRdb's copy keeps in-frame clones and lacks some. The sample holds just over 350,000 clones, 92% seen once. The sequences come from peripheral blood, collected after recovery from COVID-19. This TCR derives from a human donor who had recovered from COVID-19.

CDR3 sequence reads: CASSPSDRGLGANVLTF. The CDR3 DNA sequence: TGTGCCAGCAGTCCCTCGGACAGGGGGCTTGGGGCCAACGTCCTGACTTTC. This chain links TRBV27 with TRBJ2-6; 11 nucleotides align to TRBD1. Trimming removed 5 bases from V and 3 bases from J; junction bases left unmatched: 6. The length of the CDR3 is 17 residues. From germline, CDR1 is MNHEY and CDR2 SMNVEV (reference sequence). The entire variable domain, with the rest obtained from reference TRBV27 and TRBJ2-6, is as follows: EAQVTQNPRYLITVTGKKLTVTCSQNMNHEYMSWYRQDPGLGLRQIYYSMNVEVTDKGDVPEGYKVSRKEKRNFPLILESPSPNQTSLYFCASSPSDRGLGANVLTFGAGSRLTVL.